One sample yielded the 5 T cell receptor beta chains listed below, sequenced in a study of blood T cell repertoires in COVID-19. Method: immunoSEQ multiplex PCR; TCRdb's copy keeps in-frame clones and lacks some. The sample carries under 250,000 clones, around 83% recorded once. The material sequenced was peripheral blood. Source of these receptors: a man aged 50-60 years with active or convalescent COVID-19.

The CDR3 loop is CASSSPRGGGANGYTF. The DNA for the CDR3 is TGTGCCAGCAGTTCCCCACGGGGAGGGGGTGCGAATGGCTACACCTTC. This rearrangement joins TRBV28 to TRBJ1-2; D perhaps matches TRBD1 (6 bases). This CDR3 contains 16 residues. Germline V gene data show CDR1 as MDHEN and CDR2 as SYDVKM. With 4 bases removed from V and 6 bases from J, the gap between germline ends came to 21 bases.

The chain uses TRBV6-1 and TRBJ2-1, with 9 positions matching TRBD2. Trimming cost V 3 bases and J 3 bases; bases outside gene matches: 6. Germline V gene sequence: CDR1 MNHNS, CDR2 SASEGT. CDR3 length: 16 residues. CDR3 coding DNA: TGTGCCAGCAGTGAGCTGACTAGCGGCCGCTACAATGAGCAGTTCTTC. It yields the protein CASSELTSGRYNEQFF.

The chain has TRBV6-6 and TRBJ1-2; 7 nucleotides align to TRBD1. This CDR3 contains 16 residues. Losses at the gene ends were 0 bases for V and 4 bases for J; bases not matched to a gene: 8. CDR1 MNHNY and CDR2 SVGAGI come from the germline V gene (reference sequence). The CDR3 reads CASSYSGQRLGYGYTF. For the CDR3, the DNA is TGTGCCAGCAGTTACTCGGGACAGCGCCTTGGCTATGGCTACACCTTC.

The gene calls are TRBV11-3 and TRBJ2-2, with D possibly being TRBD1 (6 bases). The ends were cut back, 4 bases at V and 0 bases at J, with 12 bases in the middle. The CDR3 is made up of 16 amino acids. CDR1 is SGHNT and CDR2 is YENEEA in the germline V gene. CDR3 in amino acids: CASSSQGSSNTGELFF. CDR3 sequence (DNA): TGTGCCAGCAGCTCTCAGGGGAGCTCGAACACCGGGGAGCTGTTTTTT.

V usage is TRBV19 and J usage is TRBJ2-7, with D maybe TRBD2 (5 bases). Germline CDR1 and CDR2: LNHDA and SQIVND (reference sequence). The ends were cut back, 4 bases at V and 0 bases at J, with 16 bases in the middle. The CDR3 spans 16 residues. CDR3 protein: CASSTHPDSSSYEQYF. The CDR3 nucleotides are TGTGCCAGTAGTACCCACCCGGACTCCAGCTCCTACGAGCAGTACTTC.